These 10 T cell receptor beta chains originate from one sample sequenced in a study of PD-1 blockade in classical Hodgkin lymphoma. Brentuximab vedotin exposure varied among the patients, all of whom had relapsed after autologous stem cell transplantation. Thawed PBMCs were subjected to magnetic negative selection, which yielded isolated CD8+ T cells. The repertoire was sequenced with immunoSEQ multiplex PCR; TCRdb's copy has only in-frame clones and lacks some. This sample carries about 29,000 clones, around 88% of them seen once, and the ten largest clones take over 6.5%. The sample in question was CD8+ T cells from blood, obtained at baseline. The source of these receptors is a human donor with classical Hodgkin lymphoma.

The chain combines TRBV6-5 with TRBJ1-5; 8 bases are shared with TRBD1. CDR1 and CDR2 from the germline V gene are MNHEY and SVGAGI. The V gene end was trimmed by 5 bases and the J gene end by 3 bases; junction bases not matched to a gene: 6. CDR3 length: 15 amino acids. Written as DNA, the CDR3 is TGTGCCAGCAGTCTTACGACAGGGGACAATCAGCCCCAGCATTTT. It translates to CASSLTTGDNQPQHF.

The genes are TRBV10-1 and TRBJ1-1; a weak D match, TRBD1 (5 bases). Trimming shortened V by 6 bases and J by 0 bases, and 11 bases separated the two germline ends. This CDR3 has 14 residues. From germline, CDR1 is WNHNN and CDR2 SYGVQD (reference sequence). CDR3 region: CASSSQDMNTEAFF. In DNA form, the CDR3 reads TGCGCCAGCAGCTCACAGGACATGAACACTGAAGCTTTCTTT.

This chain uses TRBV28 with TRBJ2-3, with 8 bases that match TRBD1. CDR3 size: 15 residues. Per the germline V gene, CDR1 is MDHEN and CDR2 is SYDVKM. J gave up 2 bases and V 2 bases, and 3 bases lay outside the gene matches. CDR3 in DNA: TGTGCCAGCAGTTTAGGGACAGGACTCACAGATACGCAGTATTTT. This translates into CASSLGTGLTDTQYF.

V gene TRBV7-9 combines with J gene TRBJ1-4; D not certain. The V gene's germline CDR1 is SEHNR and CDR2 FQNEAQ (reference sequence). The CDR3 has 10 residues. The V end was cut by 6 bases, the J end by 8 bases, with 4 bases between. The CDR3 protein is CASSSEKLFF. Here the CDR3 DNA reads TGTGCCAGCAGTTCAGAAAAACTGTTTTTT.

The CDR3 bases are TGTGCCAGCAGTTTACCCCGCGGGAGCAATAATGAGCAGTTCTTC. It encodes CASSLPRGSNNEQFF. The chain recombines TRBV28 with TRBJ2-1; 7 nucleotides agree with TRBD2. CDR1 and CDR2 (germline): MDHEN, SYDVKM. V trimming: 2 bases; J trimming: 7 bases; junction bases outside the gene matches: 8. This CDR3 has 15 residues.

In this sample, this clone turned up a few times. The rearrangement joins TRBV27 to TRBJ1-5; no reliable D call. Trimming removed 2 bases from V and 3 bases from J, with 5 bases in between. The CDR3 contains 13 residues. CDR1 and CDR2 from the germline V gene are MNHEY and SMNVEV (reference sequence). The CDR3 DNA reads as TGTGCCAGCAGTTTAGGACCCAATCAGCCCCAGCATTTT. Translated: CASSLGPNQPQHF.

The chain couples TRBV6-5 to TRBJ1-5, with 9 bases that match TRBD1. Germline V gene data show CDR1 as MNHEY and CDR2 as SVGAGI. The CDR3 has 14 amino acids. V shed 7 bases and J 5 bases; nucleotides not matched to a gene: 6. The CDR3, as DNA: TGTGCCAGCATGGGACAGGGATCAGATCAGCCCCAGCATTTT. Amino acids: CASMGQGSDQPQHF.

The V call is TRBV7-9, the J call TRBJ2-5; weak D call: TRBD1 (6 bases). CDR1 is SEHNR, CDR2 FQNEAQ, per germline (reference sequence). CDR3 length: 14 residues. V was trimmed by 5 bases and J by 6 bases, leaving 16 bases between them. CDR3: CASSPPGVGQTQYF. The CDR3 DNA follows: TGTGCCAGCAGCCCCCCAGGGGTGGGGCAGACCCAGTACTTC.

The chain links TRBV7-9 to TRBJ2-1, with 7 bases identical to TRBD2. With 3 bases clipped from V and 1 base from J, the junction kept 3 bases outside the gene matches. Germline-derived CDR1 and CDR2 are SEHNR and FQNEAQ (reference sequence). This CDR3 is 15 amino acids long. The CDR3 sequence: CASSFPGGSYNEQFF. The CDR3 DNA is TGTGCCAGCAGCTTCCCGGGAGGATCCTACAATGAGCAGTTCTTC. The variable domain in full, with the rest retrieved from reference TRBV7-9 and TRBJ2-1, is DTGVSQNPRHKITKRGQNVTFRCDPISEHNRLYWYRQTLGQGPEFLTYFQNEAQLEKSRLLSDRFSAERPKGSFSTLEIQRTEQGDSAMYLCASSFPGGSYNEQFFGPGTRLTVL.

This clone came up a few times. The genes are TRBV30 and TRBJ1-1; a weak D match, TRBD1 (5 bases). Germline CDR1 reads GTSNPN; CDR2 reads SVGIG (reference sequence). The CDR3 spans 16 residues. Trimming left V 4 bases short and J 2 bases short, with 20 bases between. The CDR3 DNA sequence: TGTGCCTGGAAGCCGGATCTTGTATGGGGCAACACTGAAGCTTTCTTT. Translation gives CAWKPDLVWGNTEAFF.